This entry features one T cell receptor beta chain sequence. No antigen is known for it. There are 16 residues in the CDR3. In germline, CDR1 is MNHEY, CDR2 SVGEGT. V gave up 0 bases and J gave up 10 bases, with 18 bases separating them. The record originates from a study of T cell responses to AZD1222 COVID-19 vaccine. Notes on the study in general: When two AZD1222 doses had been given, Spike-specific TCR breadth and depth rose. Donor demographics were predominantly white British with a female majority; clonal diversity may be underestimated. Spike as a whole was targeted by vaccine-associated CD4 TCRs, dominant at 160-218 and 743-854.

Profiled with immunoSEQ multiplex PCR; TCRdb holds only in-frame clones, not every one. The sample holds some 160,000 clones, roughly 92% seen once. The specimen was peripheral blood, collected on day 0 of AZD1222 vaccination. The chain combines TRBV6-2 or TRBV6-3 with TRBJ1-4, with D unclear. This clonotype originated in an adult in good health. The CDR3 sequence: CASSYSAEAVVGKLFF. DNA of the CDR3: TGTGCCAGCAGTTACTCAGCGGAAGCGGTCGTTGGAAAACTGTTTTTT.